One and the same sample provided the 9 T cell receptor beta chains below, sequenced in a study of T cell responses to AZD1222 COVID-19 vaccine. Assay: immunoSEQ multiplex PCR; the TCRdb copy retains only in-frame clones and omits some. The sample includes 100,000 to 150,000 clones, roughly nine tenths of them seen just once. The material was peripheral blood, obtained 28 days after the second AZD1222 dose. All receptors derive from an adult who received the AZD1222 COVID-19 vaccine.

The V and J genes are TRBV27 and TRBJ2-6; 7 positions match TRBD1. The CDR3 has 18 amino acids. The germline gives CDR1 MNHEY, CDR2 SMNVEV (reference sequence). V was pared by 6 bases and J by 0 bases, with 11 bases of the junction left unmatched. This chain's CDR3 is CASSLRQGTLSGANVLTF. The CDR3 DNA is TGTGCCAGCAGCTTAAGACAGGGCACCCTCTCTGGGGCCAACGTCCTGACTTTC.

The rearrangement uses TRBV9 and TRBJ1-4; D is uncertain. The CDR3 is made up of 13 amino acids. Per the germline V gene, CDR1 is SGDLS and CDR2 is YYNGEE. Trimming shortened V by 4 bases and J by 10 bases, and 14 bases separated the two germline ends. The CDR3 nucleotides are TGTGCCAGCAGCCCGGACCCGGTGGGAAAACTGTTTTTT. Encoded protein: CASSPDPVGKLFF.

The chain is built from TRBV28 and TRBJ1-5; D is undetermined. V gave up 5 bases and J gave up 0 bases, with 11 bases separating them. From germline, CDR1 is MDHEN and CDR2 SYDVKM. The CDR3 extends over 15 amino acids. The DNA of the CDR3 is TGTGCCAGCAGTCCAGGAACGTATAGCAATCAGCCCCAGCATTTT. Translation gives CASSPGTYSNQPQHF.

V usage is TRBV27 and J usage is TRBJ1-4; D might be TRBD1 (6 bases). Germline CDR1 and CDR2: MNHEY and SMNVEV (reference sequence). The CDR3 is 15 amino acids. Trimming cost V 5 bases and J 0 bases, with 10 bases left between them. The chain's CDR3 is CASSTGTTTNEKLFF. As DNA, the CDR3 is TGTGCCAGCAGTACAGGGACTACAACTAATGAAAAACTGTTTTTT.

Only one count was recorded for this clone. The chain uses TRBV28 and TRBJ2-4; TRBD1 might be the D (6 bases). The germline V gene has CDR1 MDHEN and CDR2 SYDVKM. The CDR3 totals 14 residues. Trimming pared 3 bases from V and 9 bases from J, leaving 15 bases between. The CDR3 region has the DNA TGTGCCAGCAGTTTCTCCGGGGACATGTCCATTCAGTACTTC. Translated: CASSFSGDMSIQYF. Full variable domain (outside the CDR3, taken from reference TRBV28 and TRBJ2-4): DVKVTQSSRYLVKRTGEKVFLECVQDMDHENMFWYRQDPGLGLRLIYFSYDVKMKEKGDIPEGYSVSREKKERFSLILESASTNQTSMYLCASSFSGDMSIQYFGAGTRLSVL.

V is TRBV28 and J is TRBJ1-5, with D hard to call. With 1 base removed from V and 5 bases from J, the gap between germline ends came to 21 bases. The CDR3 is made up of 18 amino acids. From germline, CDR1 is MDHEN and CDR2 SYDVKM. The CDR3 DNA is TGTGCCAGCAGTTTATTGCCCGTCGGATCCCCCAAAGATCAGCCCCAGCATTTT. Translation: CASSLLPVGSPKDQPQHF.

This clone was seen once. This chain's CDR3 is CSVESEANEKLFF. The DNA of the CDR3 is TGCAGCGTTGAATCCGAGGCTAATGAAAAACTGTTTTTT. The chain links TRBV29-1 to TRBJ1-4; no reliable D call. Germline-derived CDR1 and CDR2 are SQVTM and ANQGSEA. CDR3 length equals 13 residues. V was clipped by 2 bases and J by 3 bases, with 7 bases between them.

The chain links TRBV4-1 to TRBJ1-4; 8 positions agree with TRBD1. The CDR3 contains 17 residues. V was clipped by 0 bases and J by 2 bases; unmatched bases: 5. Per the germline V gene, CDR1 is MGHRA and CDR2 is YSYEKL. The CDR3 nucleotides read TGCGCCAGCAGCCAAGATGCAGGGGGCATGACTAATGAAAAACTGTTTTTT. Residues: CASSQDAGGMTNEKLFF.

The V gene is TRBV7-8, the J gene TRBJ2-7, with D perhaps TRBD1 or TRBD2 (5 bases each). Germline values: CDR1 SGHVS, CDR2 FQNEAQ. V was clipped by 6 bases and J by 2 bases, with 17 bases between them. The CDR3 covers 15 residues. The CDR3 DNA follows: TGTGCCAGCAGTCCACAGAGGGGCGGTCCCTACGAGCAGTACTTC. Its translation is CASSPQRGGPYEQYF.